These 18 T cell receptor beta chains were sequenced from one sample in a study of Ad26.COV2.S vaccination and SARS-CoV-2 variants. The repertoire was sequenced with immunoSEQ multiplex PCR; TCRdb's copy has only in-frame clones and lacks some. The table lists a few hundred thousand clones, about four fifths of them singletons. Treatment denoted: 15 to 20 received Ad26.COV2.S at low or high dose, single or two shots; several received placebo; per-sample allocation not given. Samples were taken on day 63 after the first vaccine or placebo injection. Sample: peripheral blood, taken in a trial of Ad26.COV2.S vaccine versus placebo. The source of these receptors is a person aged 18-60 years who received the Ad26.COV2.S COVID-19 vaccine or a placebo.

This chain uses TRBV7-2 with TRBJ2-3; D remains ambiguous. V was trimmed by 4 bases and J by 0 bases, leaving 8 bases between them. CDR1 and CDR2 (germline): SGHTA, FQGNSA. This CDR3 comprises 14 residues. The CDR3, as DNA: TGTGCCAGCAGCTCTAGTAGAAGCACAGATACGCAGTATTTT. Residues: CASSSSRSTDTQYF.

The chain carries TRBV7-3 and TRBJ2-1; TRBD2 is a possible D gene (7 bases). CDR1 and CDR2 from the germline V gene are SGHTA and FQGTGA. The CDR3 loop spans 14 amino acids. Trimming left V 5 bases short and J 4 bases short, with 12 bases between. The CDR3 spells CASSPEGGYNEQFF. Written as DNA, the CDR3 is TGTGCCAGCAGCCCGGAGGGGGGGTACAATGAGCAGTTCTTC.

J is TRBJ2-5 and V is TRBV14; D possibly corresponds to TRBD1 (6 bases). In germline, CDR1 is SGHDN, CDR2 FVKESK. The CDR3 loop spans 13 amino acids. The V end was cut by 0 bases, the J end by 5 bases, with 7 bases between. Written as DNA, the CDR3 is TGTGCCAGCAGCCAAGAAAGGGGGGAGACCCAGTACTTC. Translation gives CASSQERGETQYF. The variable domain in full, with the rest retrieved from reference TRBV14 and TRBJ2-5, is EAGVTQFPSHSVIEKGQTVTLRCDPISGHDNLYWYRRVMGKEIKFLLHFVKESKQDESGMPNNRFLAERTGGTYSTLKVQPAELEDSGVYFCASSQERGETQYFGPGTRLLVL.

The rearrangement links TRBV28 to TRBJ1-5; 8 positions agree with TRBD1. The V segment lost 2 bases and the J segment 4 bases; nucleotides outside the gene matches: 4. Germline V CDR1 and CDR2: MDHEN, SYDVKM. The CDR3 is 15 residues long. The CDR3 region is CASSLQGARNQPQHF. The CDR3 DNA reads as TGTGCCAGCAGTTTACAGGGGGCTCGGAATCAGCCCCAGCATTTT.

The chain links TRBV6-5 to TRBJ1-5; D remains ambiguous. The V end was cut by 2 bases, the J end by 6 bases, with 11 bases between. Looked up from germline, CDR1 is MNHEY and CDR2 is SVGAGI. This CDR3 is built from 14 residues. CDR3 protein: CASSYAELGQPQHF. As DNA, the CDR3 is TGTGCCAGCAGTTACGCAGAATTGGGTCAGCCCCAGCATTTT.

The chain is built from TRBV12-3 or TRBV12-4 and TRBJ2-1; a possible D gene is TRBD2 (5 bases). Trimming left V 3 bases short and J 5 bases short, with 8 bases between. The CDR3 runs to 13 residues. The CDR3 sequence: CASSFRGNNEQFF. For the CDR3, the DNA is TGTGCCAGCAGTTTTCGGGGAAACAATGAGCAGTTCTTC.

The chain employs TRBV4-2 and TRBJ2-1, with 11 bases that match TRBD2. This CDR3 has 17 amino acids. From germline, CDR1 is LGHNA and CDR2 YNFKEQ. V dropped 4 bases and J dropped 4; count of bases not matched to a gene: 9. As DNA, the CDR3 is TGTGCCAGCAGCCGGGGGGGAAGACTAGCGGGGTACAATGAGCAGTTCTTC. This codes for CASSRGGRLAGYNEQFF.

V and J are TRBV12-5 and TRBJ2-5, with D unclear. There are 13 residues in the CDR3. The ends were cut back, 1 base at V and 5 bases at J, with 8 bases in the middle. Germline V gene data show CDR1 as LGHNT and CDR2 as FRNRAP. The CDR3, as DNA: TGTGCTAGTGGTTTGGGGAAAGAGGAGACCCAGTACTTC. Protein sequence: CASGLGKEETQYF.

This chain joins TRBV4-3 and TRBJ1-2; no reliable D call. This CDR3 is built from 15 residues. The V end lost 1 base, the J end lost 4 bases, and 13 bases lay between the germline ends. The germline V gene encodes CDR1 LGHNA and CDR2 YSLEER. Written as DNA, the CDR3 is TGCGCCAGCAGCCAAGCTCCAGGTGACCTCTATGGCTACACCTTC. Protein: CASSQAPGDLYGYTF.

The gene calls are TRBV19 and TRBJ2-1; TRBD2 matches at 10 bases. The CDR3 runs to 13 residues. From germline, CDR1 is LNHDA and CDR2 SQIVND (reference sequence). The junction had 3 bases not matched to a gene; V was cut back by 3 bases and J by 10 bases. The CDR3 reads CASSIGLADEQFF. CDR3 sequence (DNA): TGTGCCAGTAGTATTGGACTAGCGGACGAGCAGTTCTTC.

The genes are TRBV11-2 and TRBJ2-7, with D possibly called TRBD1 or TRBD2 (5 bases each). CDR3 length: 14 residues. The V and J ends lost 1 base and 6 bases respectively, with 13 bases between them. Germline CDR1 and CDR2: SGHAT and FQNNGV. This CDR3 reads CASSLVAGSSEQYF. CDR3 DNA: TGTGCCAGCAGCTTAGTTGCAGGGAGCAGCGAGCAGTACTTC.

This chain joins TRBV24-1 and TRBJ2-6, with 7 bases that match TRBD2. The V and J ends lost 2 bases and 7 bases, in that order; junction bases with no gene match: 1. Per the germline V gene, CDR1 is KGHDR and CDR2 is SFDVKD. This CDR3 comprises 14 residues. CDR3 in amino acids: CATSDSGGANVLTF. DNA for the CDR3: TGTGCCACCAGTGATTCGGGAGGAGCCAACGTCCTGACTTTC.

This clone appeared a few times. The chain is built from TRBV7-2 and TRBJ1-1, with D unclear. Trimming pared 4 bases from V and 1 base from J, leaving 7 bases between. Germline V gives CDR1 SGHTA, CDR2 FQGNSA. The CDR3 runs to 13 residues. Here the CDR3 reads CASSYVKNTEAFF. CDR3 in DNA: TGTGCCAGCAGCTACGTGAAGAACACTGAAGCTTTCTTT.

Written as DNA, the CDR3 is TGTGCCAGCAGCTTACTTGACCCGAAAGAGACCCAGTACTTC. Protein: CASSLLDPKETQYF. The rearrangement joins TRBV7-9 to TRBJ2-5; D uncertain. Between the trimmed V and J ends, which lost 2 bases and 3 bases, there was a span of 10 bases. Germline V lookup: CDR1 SEHNR, CDR2 FQNEAQ (reference sequence). The CDR3 length is 14 residues.

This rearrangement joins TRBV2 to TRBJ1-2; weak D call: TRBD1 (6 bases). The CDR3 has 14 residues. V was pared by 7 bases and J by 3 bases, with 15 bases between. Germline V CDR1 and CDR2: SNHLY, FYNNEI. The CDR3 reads CASIKLDSYYGYTF. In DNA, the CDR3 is TGTGCCAGCATTAAGCTGGACAGTTACTATGGCTACACCTTC.

CDR3 residues: CSVSQGDETQYF. The CDR3 DNA follows: TGCAGCGTTTCCCAGGGGGACGAGACCCAGTACTTC. The rearrangement joins TRBV29-1 to TRBJ2-5; 7 bases align to TRBD1. J gave up 5 bases and V 5 bases, and 5 bases lay outside the gene matches. This CDR3 spans 12 amino acids. CDR1 and CDR2 from the germline V gene are SQVTM and ANQGSEA.

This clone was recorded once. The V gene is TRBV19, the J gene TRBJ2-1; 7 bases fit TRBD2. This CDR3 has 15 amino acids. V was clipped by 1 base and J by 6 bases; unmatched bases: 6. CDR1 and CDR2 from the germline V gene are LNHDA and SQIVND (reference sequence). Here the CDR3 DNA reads TGTGCCAGTAGTATAGGGGGCGGGGGACTCAATGAGCAGTTCTTC. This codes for CASSIGGGGLNEQFF.

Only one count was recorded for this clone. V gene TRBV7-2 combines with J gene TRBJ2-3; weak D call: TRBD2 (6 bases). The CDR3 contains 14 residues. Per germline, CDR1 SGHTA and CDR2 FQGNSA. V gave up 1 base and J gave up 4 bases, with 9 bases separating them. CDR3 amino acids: CASSLGTGADTQYF. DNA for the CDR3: TGTGCCAGCAGCTTAGGGACGGGGGCAGATACGCAGTATTTT.